Each of the 31 T cell receptor beta chains below was sequenced from the same sample in a study of control samples from healthy donors and cancer patients. The data were produced by immunoSEQ multiplex PCR, yet TCRdb's version contains in-frame clones alone and is incomplete. The sample has fewer than 500,000 clones; 75% to 95% are singletons. Sample: PBMCs. These receptors were taken from a man aged 40-50 years with head and neck cancer.

This clone was detected once. This chain uses TRBV29-1 with TRBJ1-2; no firm D call. V lost 6 bases and J lost 0, with 11 bases in between. This CDR3 is 13 amino acids long. The germline V gene has CDR1 SQVTM and CDR2 ANQGSEA. Written as DNA, the CDR3 is TGCAGCGTGCGAGGGAGCTCTAACTATGGCTACACCTTC. Its protein is CSVRGSSNYGYTF.

The chain is built from TRBV12-3 or TRBV12-4 and TRBJ2-5; D unresolved. The CDR3 contains 12 residues. V gave up 5 bases and J gave up 9 bases, with 13 bases separating them. CDR3 region: CASSATMGSQYF. In DNA, the CDR3 is TGTGCCAGCAGTGCCACCATGGGGTCCCAGTACTTC.

This chain links TRBV2 with TRBJ1-2; maybe TRBD1 (6 bases). CDR3 length: 14 amino acids. CDR1 and CDR2 from the germline V gene are SNHLY and FYNNEI. The ends were cut back, 10 bases at V and 13 bases at J, with 28 bases in the middle. The CDR3 protein is CANVLPGGGRESTF. In nucleotides, the CDR3 is TGTGCCAACGTCCTGCCTGGCGGGGGCAGGGAATCCACCTTC.

V is TRBV6-5 and J is TRBJ2-1; 10 nucleotides align to TRBD1. J was trimmed by 9 bases and V by 3 bases; bases with no gene match: 5. Germline V lookup: CDR1 MNHEY, CDR2 SVGAGI. This CDR3 contains 14 residues. The chain's CDR3 is CASSYHGTGAEQFF. The CDR3 region has the DNA TGTGCCAGCAGTTATCACGGGACAGGGGCTGAGCAGTTCTTC.

Comments on this clone: The same CDR3 also results from other DNA sequences found in this sample. CDR3 DNA sequence: TGTGCCACCAGCAGAGAACAGGGATTTGGCTACACCTTC. As protein: CATSREQGFGYTF. The rearrangement links TRBV15 to TRBJ1-2; weak D call: TRBD1 (6 bases). V lost 0 bases and J lost 7, with 9 bases in between. The CDR3 runs 13 residues. Germline CDR1 reads LNHNV; CDR2 reads YYDKDF (reference sequence).

V is TRBV4-1 and J is TRBJ1-5; 7 bases align to TRBD1. V lost 5 bases and J lost 6; bases outside the gene matches: 7. Looked up from germline, CDR1 is MGHRA and CDR2 is YSYEKL. This CDR3 has 14 residues. The CDR3 DNA sequence: TGCGCCAGCAGCATGACCAGGGACAGTCAGCCCCAGCATTTT. It is translated as CASSMTRDSQPQHF.

V is TRBV28 and J is TRBJ2-7; D gene ambiguous. Germline-derived CDR1 and CDR2 are MDHEN and SYDVKM. V lost 7 bases and J 2 bases, leaving 12 bases between the germline ends. The CDR3 has 13 amino acids. This CDR3 is CASIGRVAYEQYF. As DNA, the CDR3 is TGTGCCAGCATTGGGCGCGTTGCCTACGAGCAGTACTTC.

This clone was seen more than once but under ten times. The rearrangement uses TRBV20-1 and TRBJ2-7, with D unresolved. Trimming took off 5 bases at V and 3 bases at J, with 8 bases between the two ends. This CDR3 has 11 amino acids. Germline CDR1 and CDR2: DFQATT and SNEGSKA (reference sequence). The CDR3: CSADGGYEQYF. CDR3 coding DNA: TGCAGTGCTGACGGCGGCTACGAGCAGTACTTC.

This chain connects TRBV5-1 to TRBJ1-2; a possible D gene is TRBD1 (6 bases). Per the germline V gene, CDR1 is SGHRS and CDR2 is YFSETQ. Trimming stripped 0 bases from V and 8 bases from J, with 17 bases between. This CDR3 is built from 15 residues. Written as DNA, the CDR3 is TGCGCCAGCAGCTTGGAACCACAGGGTTTTGAGGGCTACACCTTC. This encodes CASSLEPQGFEGYTF. The full variable domain, its missing parts supplied by reference TRBV5-1 and TRBJ1-2, is KAGVTQTPRYLIKTRGQQVTLSCSPISGHRSVSWYQQTPGQGLQFLFEYFSETQRNKGNFPGRFSGRQFSNSRSEMNVSTLELGDSALYLCASSLEPQGFEGYTFGSGTRLTVV.

J is TRBJ2-2 and V is TRBV10-1; TRBD1 might be the D (6 bases). This CDR3 spans 16 amino acids. The germline V gene encodes CDR1 WNHNN and CDR2 SYGVQD (reference sequence). Trimming pared 4 bases from V and 0 bases from J, leaving 12 bases between. The CDR3 loop reads CASSGQGSTNTGELFF. The CDR3 DNA reads as TGCGCCAGCAGTGGCCAGGGGTCGACGAACACCGGGGAGCTGTTTTTT.

This chain links TRBV5-8 with TRBJ2-7; the D gene is possibly TRBD1 (5 bases). The V end was cut by 1 base, the J end by 2 bases, with 13 bases between. Per the germline V gene, CDR1 is SGHTS and CDR2 is YDEGEE. CDR3 size: 15 residues. In DNA, the CDR3 is TGTGCCAGCAGCTTGAGGGGTTTTACCCCCTACGAGCAGTACTTC. Translated, it gives CASSLRGFTPYEQYF.

This rearrangement joins TRBV7-2 to TRBJ2-7, with TRBD1 matching over 11 bases. Germline V gene lookup returns CDR1 SGHTA and CDR2 FQGNSA. V was clipped by 5 bases and J by 6 bases; unmatched bases: 3. This CDR3 is built from 13 residues. CDR3 bases: TGTGCCAGCAGCGGAGGGACAGGGGGCGAGCAGTACTTC. Its protein product is CASSGGTGGEQYF.

In the case of this clone: The sample has other DNA sequences that encode this CDR3 too. The chain recombines TRBV7-3 with TRBJ2-3; TRBD2 matches 9 bases. The CDR3 contains 15 residues. Germline assignment: CDR1 SGHTA and CDR2 FQGTGA. Unmatched junction bases numbered 2, after V lost 3 bases and J lost 1 base. The CDR3 nucleotides read TGTGCCAGCAGCTTCCCTAGCGGGGGCACAGATACGCAGTATTTT. This encodes CASSFPSGGTDTQYF.

The V gene is TRBV24-1, the J gene TRBJ2-7; TRBD2 is a possible D gene (5 bases). The V gene's germline CDR1 is KGHDR and CDR2 SFDVKD. This CDR3 is 14 amino acids long. Between the trimmed V and J ends, which lost 4 bases and 1 base, there was a span of 10 bases. The CDR3 nucleotides read TGTGCCACCAGTGACCAGGACTTTTCCTACGAGCAGTACTTC. It encodes CATSDQDFSYEQYF.

This clone showed up just once. V usage is TRBV28 and J usage is TRBJ1-1; D perhaps matches TRBD1 (5 bases). Per germline, CDR1 MDHEN and CDR2 SYDVKM. Trimming shortened V by 3 bases and J by 1 base, and 12 bases separated the two germline ends. The CDR3 sequence is 15 residues long. This CDR3 is CASSLMPGRNTEAFF. DNA for the CDR3: TGTGCCAGCAGTTTGATGCCAGGGAGGAACACTGAAGCTTTCTTT.

The chain recombines TRBV20-1 with TRBJ1-3, with D hard to call. Germline lookup yields CDR1 DFQATT and CDR2 SNEGSKA (reference sequence). With 3 bases removed from V and 2 bases from J, the gap between germline ends came to 11 bases. The CDR3 length is 14 residues. The CDR3 nucleotides are TGCAGTGCTAGTACGGGGATACCTGGAAACACCATATATTTT. It yields the protein CSASTGIPGNTIYF.

This chain joins TRBV19 and TRBJ1-4, with D maybe TRBD1 (6 bases). Germline CDR1 is LNHDA and CDR2 is SQIVND (reference sequence). The ends were cut back, 5 bases at V and 12 bases at J, with 13 bases in the middle. The CDR3 contains 12 residues. The CDR3 DNA is TGTGCCAGTAGTCAGACCGGGGGCGAACTGTTTTTT. It specifies CASSQTGGELFF.

The CDR3 DNA is TGCGCCAGCAGCTTGGCACGGAAACCCGGGAACTCCTATAATTCACCCCTCCACTTT. It yields the protein CASSLARKPGNSYNSPLHF. The genes are TRBV5-1 and TRBJ1-6; D uncertain. This CDR3 is built from 19 residues. CDR1 is SGHRS and CDR2 is YFSETQ in the germline V gene. The ends were cut back, 0 bases at V and 0 bases at J, with 16 bases in the middle.

V usage is TRBV9 and J usage is TRBJ1-3; no definite D call. The CDR3 spans 15 residues. Germline CDR1 is SGDLS and CDR2 is YYNGEE. Trimming pared 4 bases from V and 2 bases from J, leaving 13 bases between. CDR3 sequence reads: CASSPLSGTGNTIYF. CDR3 nucleotide sequence: TGTGCCAGCAGCCCCTTGTCGGGTACTGGAAACACCATATATTTT.

In its sample, this clone was seen once. The gene calls are TRBV28 and TRBJ2-5, with TRBD2 matching over 9 bases. With V trimmed by 6 bases and J by 5 bases, 10 bases remained unmatched. Germline V gene sequence: CDR1 MDHEN, CDR2 SYDVKM. CDR3 length equals 15 residues. CDR3 loop: CASSASGTSRETQYF. The CDR3 region has the DNA TGTGCCAGCAGCGCTTCCGGGACTAGCCGCGAGACCCAGTACTTC.

Notes on this clone: Mismatch with germline at one junction end may stem from a read error. V usage is TRBV5-4 and J usage is TRBJ1-2; no firm D call. Per the germline V gene, CDR1 is SGHNT and CDR2 is YYREEE (reference sequence). This CDR3 region has 13 residues. This CDR3 reads CASSLDSTKGRLF. For the CDR3, the DNA is TGTGCCAGCAGCTTGGACAGTACTAAAGGCCGTCTCTTC.

The chain links TRBV11-3 to TRBJ2-2; 8 bases align to TRBD2. The V gene's germline CDR1 is SGHNT and CDR2 YENEEA. CDR3 size: 17 residues. The ends lost 5 bases at V and 3 bases at J; junction bases unmatched: 11. The CDR3 protein is CASSTAGGPRHTGELFF. The CDR3 nucleotides read TGTGCCAGCAGCACCGCGGGGGGCCCCCGCCACACCGGGGAGCTGTTTTTT.

J is TRBJ2-2 and V is TRBV28; the D gene is possibly TRBD1 (6 bases). The CDR3 is 15 residues long. With 4 bases removed from V and 5 bases from J, the gap between germline ends came to 14 bases. CDR1 is MDHEN, CDR2 SYDVKM, per germline. CDR3 loop: CASSSPEGVTGELFF. In nucleotides, the CDR3 is TGTGCCAGCAGTTCCCCCGAGGGGGTAACCGGGGAGCTGTTTTTT.

The rearrangement uses TRBV28 and TRBJ2-5; D unclear. From germline, CDR1 is MDHEN and CDR2 SYDVKM. The CDR3 loop spans 16 amino acids. V dropped 6 bases and J dropped 2 bases, with 19 bases sitting between them. CDR3 in amino acids: CASSPDRIQGQETQYF. The CDR3 DNA reads as TGTGCCAGCAGCCCGGACCGTATTCAAGGTCAAGAGACCCAGTACTTC.

This clone has just one count. The chain carries TRBV24-1 and TRBJ1-4; TRBD1 matches 10 bases. Germline V gives CDR1 KGHDR, CDR2 SFDVKD. There are 18 residues in the CDR3. V lost 1 base and J lost 10; bases outside the gene matches: 14. The CDR3 DNA reads TGTGCCACCAGTGATTTCCCGGCAGAGGGACAGGGGCTTGGAAAACTGTTTTTT. It encodes CATSDFPAEGQGLGKLFF.

This rearrangement joins TRBV7-3 to TRBJ1-1; a possible D gene is TRBD1 (5 bases). The ends were cut back, 3 bases at V and 4 bases at J, with 12 bases in the middle. Germline assignment: CDR1 SGHTA and CDR2 FQGTGA. There are 14 residues in the CDR3. The CDR3 reads CASSFSGGTTEAFF. The CDR3 DNA is TGTGCCAGCAGCTTCAGCGGGGGGACCACTGAAGCTTTCTTT.

V gene TRBV9 combines with J gene TRBJ2-3, with D perhaps matching TRBD2 (5 bases). In germline, CDR1 is SGDLS, CDR2 YYNGEE. Trimming cost V 3 bases and J 2 bases, with 10 bases left between them. The CDR3 loop spans 14 amino acids. The CDR3 sequence is CASSATGFTDTQYF. For the CDR3, the DNA is TGTGCCAGCAGCGCGACGGGGTTCACAGATACGCAGTATTTT.

This clone was observed once. The chain employs TRBV5-5 and TRBJ1-1, with D unclear. This CDR3 has 12 amino acids. Trimming cost V 4 bases and J 6 bases, with 10 bases left between them. The germline gives CDR1 SGHKS, CDR2 YYEKEE (reference sequence). The CDR3 region has the DNA TGTGCCAGCAGCCCCTCAGGTGCTGAAGCTTTCTTT. It encodes CASSPSGAEAFF.

The chain employs TRBV5-4 and TRBJ2-1; D not resolved. Germline values: CDR1 SGHNT, CDR2 YYREEE (reference sequence). V lost 3 bases to trimming and J lost 10 bases, with 14 bases between them. The CDR3 extends over 13 amino acids. As DNA, the CDR3 is TGTGCCAGCAGCTCGGGCCCCGACGGCGAGCAGTTCTTC. This codes for CASSSGPDGEQFF. The full variable domain, completed using reference TRBV5-4 and TRBJ2-1, is ETGVTQSPTHLIKTRGQQVTLRCSSQSGHNTVSWYQQALGQGPQFIFQYYREEENGRGNFPPRFSGLQFPNYSSELNVNALELDDSALYLCASSSGPDGEQFFGPGTRLTVL.

The rearrangement uses TRBV7-2 and TRBJ1-5, with 7 bases matching TRBD1. CDR3 length: 14 residues. Germline V lookup: CDR1 SGHTA, CDR2 FQGNSA. With V trimmed by 2 bases and J by 4 bases, 2 bases remained unmatched. The CDR3 reads CASSLQGGNQPQHF. The CDR3 nucleotides are TGTGCCAGCAGCTTACAGGGGGGAAATCAGCCCCAGCATTTT. Together with reference TRBV7-2 and TRBJ1-5, the CDR3 gives the full variable domain: GAGVSQSPSNKVTEKGKDVELRCDPISGHTALYWYRQSLGQGLEFLIYFQGNSAPDKSGLPSDRFSAERTGGSVSTLTIQRTQQEDSAVYLCASSLQGGNQPQHFGDGTRLSIL.

The genes are TRBV5-6 and TRBJ2-5; D is uncertain. The CDR3 loop spans 13 amino acids. Trimming shortened V by 0 bases and J by 5 bases, and 8 bases separated the two germline ends. The V gene's germline CDR1 is SGHDT and CDR2 YYEEEE. CDR3 in DNA: TGTGCCAGCAGCTTGGCGTTAGGGGAGACCCAGTACTTC. Translated: CASSLALGETQYF.